The 21 T cell receptor beta chains listed next were all sequenced from one sample in a study of blood T cells in healthy people across ages. A second PCR, run for about 7 to 11 cycles, used a sample-barcoded 5' primer plus a J-beta primer mix. TCRdb re-called the 5' RACE reads with MiXCR, one entry per CDR3 protein. The sample holds 1,500,000 or so distinct CDR3 sequences, approximately 42% seen once. The sample taken for sequencing was blood. These receptors all stem from a woman under 30 in good health.

This clonotype was found a few times. V gene TRBV27 combines with J gene TRBJ2-4; D may be TRBD2 (5 bases). TRBJ2-7 matches the DNA end more closely, so the J call is doubtful. CDR3 size: 14 residues. Per germline, CDR1 MNHEY and CDR2 SMNVEV (reference sequence). The CDR3 coding sequence is TGTGCCAGCAGTCCCTCGGAGGTTAGTTACGAGCAGTACTTC. This encodes CASSPSEVSYEQYF.

The CDR3 here is CSARDPSGRSETQYF. The CDR3 nucleotides are TGCAGTGCTAGAGATCCTAGCGGGAGATCAGAGACCCAGTACTTC. The V gene is TRBV20-1, the J gene TRBJ2-7; 10 bases line up with TRBD2. The end of the DNA aligns better with TRBJ2-5, so the J call may be wrong. Germline CDR1 reads DFQATT; CDR2 reads SNEGSKA (reference sequence). The CDR3 length is 15 residues.

The chain carries TRBV29-1 and TRBJ2-2; 7 bases line up with TRBD1. The germline gives CDR1 SQVTM, CDR2 ANQGSEA. The junction had 7 bases not matched to a gene; V was cut back by 5 bases and J by 4 bases. The CDR3 runs to 14 residues. This CDR3 is CSVLTGKGTGELFF. CDR3 nucleotides: TGCAGCGTTTTGACAGGGAAAGGCACCGGGGAGCTGTTTTTT.

The chain joins TRBV4-2 to TRBJ2-6, with 11 bases matching TRBD1. V lost 0 bases and J lost 3; bases outside the gene matches: 10. In germline, CDR1 is LGHNA, CDR2 YNFKEQ. CDR3 size: 20 residues. CDR3 DNA: TGTGCCAGCAGCCAAGAATTAGGCGGACAGGGGGCAGGTGGGGCCAACGTCCTGACTTTC. It yields the protein CASSQELGGQGAGGANVLTF.

This clonotype has just a few counts. The V gene is TRBV12-3 or TRBV12-4, the J gene TRBJ2-3; no definite D call. The CDR3 covers 14 residues. V lost 7 bases and J lost 0, with 11 bases in between. The CDR3 DNA follows: TGTGCCAGCACTGCGCTCCTTAGCACAGATACGCAGTATTTT. It translates to CASTALLSTDTQYF.

This clonotype was seen a handful of times. The rearrangement joins TRBV28 to TRBJ1-5; D is unresolved. Looked up from germline, CDR1 is MDHEN and CDR2 is SYDVKM. Trimming left V 5 bases short and J 0 bases short, with 8 bases between. The CDR3 covers 14 residues. CDR3 in DNA: TGTGCCAGCAGTCCCGAGGTTAGCAATCAGCCCCAGCATTTT. Translation gives CASSPEVSNQPQHF.

The V gene is TRBV28, the J gene TRBJ2-1, with 7 positions matching TRBD2. With the DNA end fitting TRBJ2-7 better, the J assignment may be wrong. The CDR3 sequence is 15 residues long. CDR1 and CDR2 (germline): MDHEN, SYDVKM. In DNA, the CDR3 is TGTGCCAGCAGTTTAGGGGGGGTCTCCTACAATGAGCAGTACTTC. Encoded protein: CASSLGGVSYNEQYF.

The chain uses TRBV20-1 and TRBJ2-1; 12 bases line up with TRBD2. Per the germline V gene, CDR1 is DFQATT and CDR2 is SNEGSKA (reference sequence). V shed 1 base and J 9 bases; nucleotides not matched to a gene: 7. The CDR3 covers 15 residues. The chain's CDR3 is CSARAGLAGSSEQFF. The CDR3 DNA follows: TGCAGTGCTAGAGCTGGACTAGCGGGATCCAGTGAGCAGTTCTTC.

This clonotype was observed a few times. The chain employs TRBV7-9 and TRBJ2-1, with 9 bases matching TRBD2. This CDR3 is built from 18 residues. Germline CDR1 SEHNR, CDR2 FQNEAQ (reference sequence). V dropped 4 bases and J dropped 4; count of bases not matched to a gene: 14. The CDR3 reads CASSSYTSGPLLYNEQFF. DNA for the CDR3: TGTGCCAGCAGCTCTTATACTAGCGGGCCTCTCCTTTACAATGAGCAGTTCTTC.

A word on this clonotype: At one end the junction does not follow the germline gene, possibly because of a read error. The rearrangement links TRBV7-6 to TRBJ2-5; TRBD2 matches 10 bases. The DNA end is a closer match to TRBJ2-1, so the J assignment may be wrong. Germline V gene data show CDR1 as SGHVS and CDR2 as FNYEAQ. This CDR3 comprises 17 residues. The CDR3 DNA sequence: TGTGCCAGCAGCTTAGAGGCTAGCGGGAGCCTTGGCAATGGGCAGTTCTTC. As protein: CASSLEASGSLGNGQFF.

V gene TRBV27 combines with J gene TRBJ2-7; TRBD2 matches at 8 bases. The CDR3 spans 16 residues. V shed 0 bases and J 5 bases; nucleotides not matched to a gene: 9. Germline V lookup: CDR1 MNHEY, CDR2 SMNVEV (reference sequence). The CDR3 is CASSLSIAGSTDEQYF. CDR3 DNA sequence: TGTGCCAGCAGTTTATCGATAGCGGGGAGTACCGACGAGCAGTACTTC.

This clonotype is a singleton in its sample. The rearrangement links TRBV6-5 to TRBJ2-5; 8 bases match TRBD1. CDR3 length equals 12 residues. V shed 9 bases and J 4 bases; nucleotides not matched to a gene: 4. Germline loops: CDR1 MNHEY, CDR2 SVGAGI. As DNA, the CDR3 is TGTGCCAGTCGGACAGGGAGAGAGACCCAGTACTTC. Encoded protein: CASRTGRETQYF.

V and J are TRBV6-5 and TRBJ2-5; perhaps TRBD2 as D (5 bases). Deletions cut 7 bases from V and 11 bases from J, with 14 bases between. The germline V gene has CDR1 MNHEY and CDR2 SVGAGI. CDR3 length: 11 amino acids. CDR3 region: CASKESGEQYF. The DNA for the CDR3 is TGTGCCAGCAAAGAAAGCGGTGAGCAGTACTTC.

The gene calls are TRBV4-1 and TRBJ2-7, with TRBD2 as a possible D gene (6 bases). The length of the CDR3 is 16 residues. Trimming took 0 bases from V and 0 from J, leaving 12 bases between them. CDR1 is MGHRA and CDR2 is YSYEKL in the germline V gene. The CDR3 DNA follows: TGCGCCAGCAGCCAAGATTCCCCGGGGGTCTCCTACGAGCAGTACTTC. Translated, it gives CASSQDSPGVSYEQYF.

This clonotype was observed a few times. The chain joins TRBV7-2 to TRBJ2-5, with D tentatively TRBD1 (6 bases). CDR1 is SGHTA and CDR2 is FQGNSA in the germline V gene. Trimming left V 1 base short and J 5 bases short, with 14 bases between. The CDR3 sequence is 15 residues long. The DNA of the CDR3 is TGTGCCAGCAGCTTAGGGGTTACAGGGTCGGAGACCCAGTACTTC. Translating gives CASSLGVTGSETQYF. The whole variable domain, filled in from reference TRBV7-2 and TRBJ2-5, reads GAGVSQSPSNKVTEKGKDVELRCDPISGHTALYWYRQSLGQGLEFLIYFQGNSAPDKSGLPSDRFSAERTGGSVSTLTIQRTQQEDSAVYLCASSLGVTGSETQYFGPGTRLLVL.

This rearrangement joins TRBV2 to TRBJ2-1, with 7 bases aligning to TRBD1. The better agreement between TRBJ2-7 and the DNA end casts doubt on the J call. Germline lookup yields CDR1 SNHLY and CDR2 FYNNEI. The CDR3 spans 15 residues. The chain's CDR3 is CASRRDSTSYNEQYF. The CDR3 DNA sequence: TGTGCCAGCAGGAGGGACAGTACCTCCTACAATGAGCAGTACTTC.

This sequence joins TRBV10-2 and TRBJ2-5, with 11 bases lining up with TRBD2. The CDR3 length is 15 residues. J gave up 2 bases and V 3 bases, and 2 bases lay outside the gene matches. The germline CDR1 and CDR2 sequences are WSHSY and SAAADI. The CDR3 coding sequence is TGCGCCAGCAGTGAAGGGACTAGCGGACAAGAGACCCAGTACTTC. Translating gives CASSEGTSGQETQYF.

This chain uses TRBV4-1 with TRBJ1-1; a weak D match, TRBD1 (5 bases). CDR1 and CDR2 from the germline V gene are MGHRA and YSYEKL. V lost 2 bases and J lost 7, with 8 bases in between. CDR3 length: 12 amino acids. In DNA, the CDR3 is TGCGCCAGCAGCCAATTAGGGGATGAAGCTTTCTTT. Protein product: CASSQLGDEAFF.

This rearrangement joins TRBV6-5 to TRBJ2-5; maybe TRBD1 (5 bases). The CDR3 covers 15 residues. Germline V CDR1 and CDR2: MNHEY, SVGAGI. Trimming removed 5 bases at V and 1 base at J, with 14 bases between. CDR3 sequence reads: CASSNSRQSQETQYF. CDR3 in DNA: TGTGCCAGCAGTAATAGTCGACAGAGCCAAGAGACCCAGTACTTC.

The V gene is TRBV18, the J gene TRBJ2-1; D might be TRBD1 or TRBD2, each matching 5 bases. TRBJ2-7 explains the end of the DNA better; the J call may be wrong. This CDR3 has 15 amino acids. CDR1 and CDR2 from the germline V gene are KGHSH and LQKENI. CDR3 region: CASSRQRYSYSEQYF. CDR3 bases: TGTGCCAGCTCACGACAGCGGTACTCCTACAGTGAGCAGTACTTC.

This chain links TRBV27 with TRBJ2-5, with D possibly TRBD2 on 6 matching bases. The J call is in doubt because the DNA end fits TRBJ2-7 better. Germline CDR1 reads MNHEY; CDR2 reads SMNVEV (reference sequence). The length of the CDR3 is 13 residues. CDR3 nucleotides: TGTGCCAGCAGTTCGGGAGTGGCTGTCGAGCAGTACTTC. This sequence encodes CASSSGVAVEQYF.